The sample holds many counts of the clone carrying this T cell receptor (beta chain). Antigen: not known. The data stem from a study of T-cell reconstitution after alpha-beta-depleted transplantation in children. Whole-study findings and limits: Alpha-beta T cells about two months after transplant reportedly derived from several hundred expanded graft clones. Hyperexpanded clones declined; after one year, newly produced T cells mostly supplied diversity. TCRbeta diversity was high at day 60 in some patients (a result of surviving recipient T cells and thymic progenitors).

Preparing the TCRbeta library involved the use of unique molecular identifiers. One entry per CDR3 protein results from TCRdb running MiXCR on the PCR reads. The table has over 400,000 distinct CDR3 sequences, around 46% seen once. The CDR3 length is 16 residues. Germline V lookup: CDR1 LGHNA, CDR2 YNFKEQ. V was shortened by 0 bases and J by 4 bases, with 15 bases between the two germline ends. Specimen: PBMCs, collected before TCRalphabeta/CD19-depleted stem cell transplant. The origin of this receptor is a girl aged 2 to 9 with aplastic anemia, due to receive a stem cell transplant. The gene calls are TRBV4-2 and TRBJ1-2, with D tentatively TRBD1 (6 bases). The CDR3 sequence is CASSQDLQGGGYGYTF. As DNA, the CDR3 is TGTGCCAGCAGCCAAGACTTACAGGGCGGGGGCTATGGCTACACCTTC.